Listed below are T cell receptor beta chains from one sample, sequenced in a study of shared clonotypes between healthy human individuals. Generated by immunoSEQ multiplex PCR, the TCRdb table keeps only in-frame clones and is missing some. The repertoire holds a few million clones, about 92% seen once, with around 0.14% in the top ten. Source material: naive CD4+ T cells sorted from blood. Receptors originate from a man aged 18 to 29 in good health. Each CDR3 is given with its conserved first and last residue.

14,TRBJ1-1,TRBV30,CAWSRTVGYTEAFF
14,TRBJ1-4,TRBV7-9,CASSTPSANEKLFF
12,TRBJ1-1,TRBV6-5,CASTGQLTEAFF
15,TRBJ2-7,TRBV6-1,CASSEEDRTSYEQYF
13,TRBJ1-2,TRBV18,CASSPGGNYGYTF
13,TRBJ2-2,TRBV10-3,CAISESFTGELFF
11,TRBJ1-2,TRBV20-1,CSARVASGYTF
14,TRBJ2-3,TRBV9,CASSPGQITDTQYF
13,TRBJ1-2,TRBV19,CASKRTDNYGYTF
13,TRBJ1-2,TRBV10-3,CAISESPGAGYTF
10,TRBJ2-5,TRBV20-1,CSAARETQYF
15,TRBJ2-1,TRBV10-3,CAISSQAGEGYEQFF
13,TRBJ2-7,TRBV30,CAWSPAGVYEQYF
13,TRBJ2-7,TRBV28,CASLGGFSYEQYF
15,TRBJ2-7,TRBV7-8,CASSFGQTLFYEQYF
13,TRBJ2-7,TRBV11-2,CASSLLHGGDQYF
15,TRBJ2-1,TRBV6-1,CASSGLAGGHNEQFF
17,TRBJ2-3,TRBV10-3,CAISEGGGAASTDTQYF
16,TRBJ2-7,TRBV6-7,CASRYPETSGGYEQYF
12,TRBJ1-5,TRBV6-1,CASSRGNQPQHF